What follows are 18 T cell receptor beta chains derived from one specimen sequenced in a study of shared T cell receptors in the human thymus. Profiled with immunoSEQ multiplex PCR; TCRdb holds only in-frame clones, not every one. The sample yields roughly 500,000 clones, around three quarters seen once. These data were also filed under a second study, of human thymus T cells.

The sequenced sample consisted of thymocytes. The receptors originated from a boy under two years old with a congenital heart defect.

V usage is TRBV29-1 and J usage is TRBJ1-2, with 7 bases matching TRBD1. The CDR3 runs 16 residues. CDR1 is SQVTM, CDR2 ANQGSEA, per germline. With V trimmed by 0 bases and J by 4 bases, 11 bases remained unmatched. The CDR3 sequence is CSVEDRKTGKIYGYTF. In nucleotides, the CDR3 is TGCAGCGTTGAAGATCGGAAGACAGGGAAAATCTATGGCTACACCTTC.

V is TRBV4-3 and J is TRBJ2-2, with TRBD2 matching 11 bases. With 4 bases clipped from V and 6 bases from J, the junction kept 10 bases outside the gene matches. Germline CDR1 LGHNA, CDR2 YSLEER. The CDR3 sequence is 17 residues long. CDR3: CASSPTSTSGIPGELFF. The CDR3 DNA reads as TGCGCCAGCAGCCCAACTTCGACTAGCGGGATTCCCGGGGAGCTGTTTTTT.

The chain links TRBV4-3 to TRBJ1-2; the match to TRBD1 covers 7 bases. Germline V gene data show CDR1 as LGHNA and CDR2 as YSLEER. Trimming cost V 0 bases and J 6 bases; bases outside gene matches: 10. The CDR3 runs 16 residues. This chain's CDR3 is CASSQDLTTTGNGYTF. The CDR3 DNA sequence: TGCGCCAGCAGCCAAGATTTGACGACGACAGGGAATGGCTACACCTTC.

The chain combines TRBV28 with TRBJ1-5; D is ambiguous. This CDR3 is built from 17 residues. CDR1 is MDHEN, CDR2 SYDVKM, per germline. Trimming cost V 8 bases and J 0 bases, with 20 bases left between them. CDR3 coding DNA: TGTGCCAGCGCGAGGGTCGGAGGGAGAGATAGCAATCAGCCCCAGCATTTT. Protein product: CASARVGGRDSNQPQHF.

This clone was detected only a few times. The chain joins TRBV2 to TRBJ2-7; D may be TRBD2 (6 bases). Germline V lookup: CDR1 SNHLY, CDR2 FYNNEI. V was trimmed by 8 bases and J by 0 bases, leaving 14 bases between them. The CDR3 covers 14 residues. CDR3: CASVSGPLSYEQYF. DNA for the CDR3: TGTGCCAGCGTTAGCGGACCCCTCTCCTACGAGCAGTACTTC. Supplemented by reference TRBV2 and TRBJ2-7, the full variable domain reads EPEVTQTPSHQVTQMGQEVILRCVPISNHLYFYWYRQILGQKVEFLVSFYNNEISEKSEIFDDQFSVERPDGSNFTLKIRSTKLEDSAMYFCASVSGPLSYEQYFGPGTRLTVT.

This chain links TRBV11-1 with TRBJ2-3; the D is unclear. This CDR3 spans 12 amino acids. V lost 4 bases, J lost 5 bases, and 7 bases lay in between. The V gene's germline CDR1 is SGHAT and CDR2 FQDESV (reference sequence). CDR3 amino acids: CASSSAQDTQYF. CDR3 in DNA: TGTGCCAGCAGCTCCGCGCAAGATACGCAGTATTTT.

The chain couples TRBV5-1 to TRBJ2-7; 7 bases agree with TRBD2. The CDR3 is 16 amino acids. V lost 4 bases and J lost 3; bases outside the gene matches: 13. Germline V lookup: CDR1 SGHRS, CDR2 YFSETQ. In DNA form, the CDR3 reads TGCGCCAGCAGCCTGGTGTTTAGCGGGCGCCTCTACGAGCAGTACTTC. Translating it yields CASSLVFSGRLYEQYF.

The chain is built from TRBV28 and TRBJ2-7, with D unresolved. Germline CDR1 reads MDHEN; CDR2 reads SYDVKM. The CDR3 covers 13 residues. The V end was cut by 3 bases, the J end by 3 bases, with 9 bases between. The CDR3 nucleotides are TGTGCCAGCAGTTTCTCCTTCTACTACGAGCAGTACTTC. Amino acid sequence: CASSFSFYYEQYF.

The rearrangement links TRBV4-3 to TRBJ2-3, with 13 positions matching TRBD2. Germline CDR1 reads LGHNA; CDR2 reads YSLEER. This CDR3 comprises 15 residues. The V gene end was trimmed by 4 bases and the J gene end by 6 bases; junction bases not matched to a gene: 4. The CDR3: CASSRGLAGMDTQYF. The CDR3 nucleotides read TGCGCCAGCAGCCGGGGACTAGCGGGAATGGATACGCAGTATTTT.

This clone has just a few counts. The CDR3 coding sequence is TGTGCCAGCAGTTTTGCGGAAAACACAGATACGCAGTATTTT. Amino acids: CASSFAENTDTQYF. This chain joins TRBV27 and TRBJ2-3; D ambiguous. The CDR3 is made up of 14 amino acids. V shed 3 bases and J shed 2 bases, with 9 bases lying between them. Germline CDR1 MNHEY, CDR2 SMNVEV (reference sequence).

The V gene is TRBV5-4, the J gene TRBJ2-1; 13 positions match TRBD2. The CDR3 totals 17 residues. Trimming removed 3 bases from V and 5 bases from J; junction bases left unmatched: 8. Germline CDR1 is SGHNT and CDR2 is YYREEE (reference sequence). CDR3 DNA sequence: TGTGCCAGCAGCTCCAACCGGGGACTAGCGGGGCACAATGAGCAGTTCTTC. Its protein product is CASSSNRGLAGHNEQFF.

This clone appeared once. The chain's CDR3 is CASSQVSSEPSTDTQYF. The CDR3 DNA reads as TGCGCCAGCAGCCAAGTGTCTAGCGAGCCTAGCACAGATACGCAGTATTTT. The V and J genes are TRBV4-1 and TRBJ2-3; D is possibly TRBD2 (6 bases). This CDR3 is 17 amino acids long. Germline V gene data show CDR1 as MGHRA and CDR2 as YSYEKL. Trimming cost V 1 base and J 0 bases, with 14 bases left between them.

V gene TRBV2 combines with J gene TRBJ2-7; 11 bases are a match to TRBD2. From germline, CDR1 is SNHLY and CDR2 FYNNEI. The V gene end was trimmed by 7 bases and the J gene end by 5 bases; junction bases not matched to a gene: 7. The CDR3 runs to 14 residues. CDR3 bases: TGTGCCAGCATGGGTAGCGGGAGGGCCAACGAGCAGTACTTC. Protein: CASMGSGRANEQYF.

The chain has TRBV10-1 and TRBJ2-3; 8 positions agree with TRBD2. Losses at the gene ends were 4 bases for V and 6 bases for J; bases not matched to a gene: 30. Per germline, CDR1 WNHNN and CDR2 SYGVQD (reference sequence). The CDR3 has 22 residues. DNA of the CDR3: TGCGCCAGCAGTGGGTCTGAAGAGTACGCTTTAGCGGGGATGGGCTTGTCCGATACGCAGTATTTT. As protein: CASSGSEEYALAGMGLSDTQYF.

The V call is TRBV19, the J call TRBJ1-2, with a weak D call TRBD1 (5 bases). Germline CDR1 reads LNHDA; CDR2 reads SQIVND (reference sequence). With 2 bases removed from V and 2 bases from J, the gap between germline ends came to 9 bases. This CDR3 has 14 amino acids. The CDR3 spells CASSINRLNYGYTF. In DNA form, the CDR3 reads TGTGCCAGTAGTATAAACAGGCTAAACTATGGCTACACCTTC.

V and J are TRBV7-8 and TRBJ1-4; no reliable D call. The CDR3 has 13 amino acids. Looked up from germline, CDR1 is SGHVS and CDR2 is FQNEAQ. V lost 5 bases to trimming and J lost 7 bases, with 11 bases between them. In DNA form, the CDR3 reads TGTGCCAGCAGCCTCTCTTCGGGTGAAAAACTGTTTTTT. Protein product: CASSLSSGEKLFF.

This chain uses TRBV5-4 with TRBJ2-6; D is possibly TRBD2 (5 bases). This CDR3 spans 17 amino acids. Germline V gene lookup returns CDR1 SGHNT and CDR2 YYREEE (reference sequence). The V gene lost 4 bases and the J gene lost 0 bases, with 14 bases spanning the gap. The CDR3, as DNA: TGTGCCAGCAGCCCCCCCCAAGACTACTCTGGGGCCAACGTCCTGACTTTC. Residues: CASSPPQDYSGANVLTF.

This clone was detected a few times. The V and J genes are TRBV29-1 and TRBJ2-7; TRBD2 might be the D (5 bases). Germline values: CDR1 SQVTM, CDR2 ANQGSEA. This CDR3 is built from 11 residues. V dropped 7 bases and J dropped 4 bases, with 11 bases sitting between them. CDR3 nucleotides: TGCAGCGGGACCCGAGGGTACGAGCAGTACTTC. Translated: CSGTRGYEQYF.